This passage covers 4 T cell receptor beta chains from one sample sequenced in a study of T cell responses to AZD1222 COVID-19 vaccine. TCRdb keeps only in-frame clones here, not all; method: immunoSEQ multiplex PCR. The repertoire has around 250,000 clones, approximately 95% of them found once; the top ten carry roughly 0.6%. Sequencing was performed on peripheral blood, taken on day 0 of AZD1222 vaccination. The receptors come from an adult in good health.

This sequence joins TRBV19 and TRBJ2-3; weak D call: TRBD2 (6 bases). The CDR3 spans 17 residues. Trimming pared 3 bases from V and 0 bases from J, leaving 16 bases between. The V gene's germline CDR1 is LNHDA and CDR2 SQIVND (reference sequence). CDR3: CASSIRGDAGSTDTQYF. CDR3 DNA sequence: TGTGCCAGTAGTATCCGAGGTGATGCGGGGAGCACAGATACGCAGTATTTT.

The V gene is TRBV6-5, the J gene TRBJ1-3; D possibly corresponds to TRBD1 (6 bases). The CDR3 has 16 amino acids. The germline CDR1 and CDR2 sequences are MNHEY and SVGAGI. V was trimmed by 4 bases and J by 1 base, leaving 14 bases between them. CDR3 residues: CASSLNDRLSGNTIYF. In nucleotides, the CDR3 is TGTGCCAGCAGTTTAAATGACAGGTTATCTGGAAACACCATATATTTT.

This sequence joins TRBV24-1 and TRBJ2-6; no definite D call. V lost 3 bases and J lost 4, with 9 bases in between. This CDR3 contains 15 residues. Germline CDR1 KGHDR, CDR2 SFDVKD. CDR3 nucleotides: TGTGCCACCAGTGATGCCCGGGTCGGGGCCAACGTCCTGACTTTC. Translated, it gives CATSDARVGANVLTF.

In the case of this clone: The same CDR3 can be traced to other DNA sequences in this sample. This chain links TRBV18 with TRBJ1-1; the match to TRBD1 covers 10 bases. After removal of 6 bases from V and 5 bases from J, the junction contained 6 bases not matched to a gene. Germline CDR1 KGHSH, CDR2 LQKENI. The CDR3 runs to 14 residues. The CDR3: CASSPGQGRTEAFF. The CDR3 DNA sequence: TGTGCCAGCTCCCCGGGACAGGGGAGGACTGAAGCTTTCTTT.